This T cell receptor (beta chain) was retrieved from a study of control samples from healthy donors and cancer patients. Using immunoSEQ multiplex PCR, the repertoire was profiled, and TCRdb retains in-frame clones only, with some absent. This repertoire shows more than 100,000 clones, 80% to 95% found once; its top ten account for approximately 2.7%. The CDR3 consists of 19 residues. Looked up from germline, CDR1 is MNHNS and CDR2 is SASEGT. Losses at the gene ends were 1 base for V and 0 bases for J; bases not matched to a gene: 9. This clonotype was obtained from a young man in good health. Source material: blood. The chain couples TRBV6-1 to TRBJ1-6; 7 bases map to TRBD1. CDR3 sequence (DNA): TGTGCCAGCAGTGAAGTGGGTCTGACAGGGAGCTCCTATAATTCACCCCTCCACTTT. Translating it yields CASSEVGLTGSSYNSPLHF.